A selection of T cell receptor beta chains follows, all from one sample in a study of cytomegalovirus exposure and HLA in healthy donors. Here immunoSEQ multiplex PCR was the method, and the copy in TCRdb shows in-frame clones only, minus some. The data hold about 260,000 clones, with under 80% observed a single time. Sequencing was carried out using PBMCs. The receptor set was obtained from a female donor in good health and CMV-seronegative. Both conserved end residues are trimmed from each CDR3.

16 | TRBV5-6 | ASSFRQGSSEYTGELF
11 | TRBV28 | ASSPKGDQPQH
14 | TRBV7-9 | ASSSGTGLGYYEQY
9 | TRBV25-1 | ASSATYEQY
10 | TRBV19 | ASQGGGIGYT
12 | TRBV5-8 | ASSRGQSNQPQH
15 | TRBV28 | ASSLITGTATNEKLF
9 | TRBV20-1 | SARTGYEQY
10 | TRBV6-1 | ASSEGGYEQY
17 | TRBV5-1 | ASSLAGTSGRAYYNEQF